This TCR beta chain was documented in a study of T cell repertoires in cytomegalovirus infection. Study in general: Both a matching HLA type and CMV infection were indicated by public TCR beta signatures. Study-wide points: HLA-C-restricted CMV clonotypes gave the most frequent clonotype in two of eight donors.

TCRdb processed the reads anew with MiXCR; each CDR3 protein has one entry. The table shows roughly 150,000 distinct CDR3 sequences, with more than 25% occurring only once. Germline CDR1 and CDR2: MDHEN and SYDVKM. CDR3 size: 16 residues. Trimming removed 4 bases from V and 1 base from J, with 16 bases in between. This clonotype has a count of ten or more. Antigen specificity is unknown. The chain is built from TRBV28 and TRBJ2-5; D gene ambiguous. The specimen was CD8+ T cells from cultured PBMCs, collected from culture after CMV antigen stimulation. This TCR came from a human donor in good health (CMV status not recorded). Some clones in this sample may be carry-over from other donors' samples. This CDR3 reads CASSSERVDRQETQYF. The CDR3 bases are TGTGCCAGCAGTTCTGAACGGGTGGACCGCCAAGAGACCCAGTACTTC.